Each of the 32 T cell receptor beta chains below was sequenced from the same sample in a study of post-analysis software for immune sequencing data. Broader study findings: Elevated frequency relative to controls characterized four to six TRBV segments in patients, TRBV5-6, TRBV5-1 and TRBV20-1 among them.

The antigens these receptors bind are not known. TCR beta cDNA libraries had unique molecular identifiers. TCRdb redid the calling of the PCR reads with MiXCR, one entry per CDR3 protein. This table has 250,000 to 300,000 distinct CDR3 sequences, roughly a third appearing once. The specimen was blood. These receptors came from a girl between 5 and 17 years old with multiple sclerosis.

CDR3 loop: CASSLGAGGYNEQFF. The DNA of the CDR3 is TGTGCCAGCAGTTTAGGAGCGGGAGGCTACAATGAGCAGTTCTTC. The chain uses TRBV12-3 or TRBV12-4 and TRBJ2-1; 9 bases align to TRBD2. J gave up 3 bases and V 1 base, and 1 base lay outside the gene matches. The CDR3 is 15 amino acids.

The chain links TRBV12-3 or TRBV12-4 to TRBJ2-3; D possibly corresponds to TRBD2 (6 bases). The CDR3 covers 17 residues. V was pared by 5 bases and J by 3 bases, with 21 bases between. The CDR3 DNA is TGTGCCAGCAGTCGCCCCCGGACGGGGGACTTAACAGATACGCAGTATTTT. It codes for CASSRPRTGDLTDTQYF.

The CDR3 DNA is TGTGCCAGCAGCGGCCCTAGCGCCCCGGGGAGAGAGCAGTACTTC. It yields the protein CASSGPSAPGREQYF. V is TRBV13 and J is TRBJ2-4, with D perhaps matching TRBD2 (6 bases). Germline V gene sequence: CDR1 PRHDT, CDR2 FYEKMQ (reference sequence). The CDR3 runs to 15 residues. V lost 5 bases to trimming and J lost 13 bases, with 24 bases between them.

With respect to this clonotype: A much larger clonotype is one base distant, so this may be a read error. The chain recombines TRBV28 with TRBJ2-7; weak D call: TRBD1 (6 bases). The germline V gene encodes CDR1 MDHEN and CDR2 SYDVKM. The CDR3 has 14 amino acids. The CDR3 region has the DNA TGTGCCAGCAGTCCGGGGTCAGGGGCCTACGAGCAGCACTTC. Protein product: CASSPGSGAYEQHF.

This clonotype was observed a few times. A much larger clone lies one base from this, so it may be a read error. The rearrangement joins TRBV28 to TRBJ2-7; D may be TRBD1 (5 bases). The length of the CDR3 is 12 residues. Per germline, CDR1 MDHEN and CDR2 SYDVKM. In DNA form, the CDR3 reads TGTGCCAGCAGTCCAGACAGCTACAAGCAGTACTTC. This codes for CASSPDSYKQYF.

This clonotype showed up just a few times. Written as DNA, the CDR3 is TGTGCCACCAGTGATTTCGGGCCGGGGGAATACAATGAGCAGTTCTTC. Encoded protein: CATSDFGPGEYNEQFF. The chain employs TRBV24-1 and TRBJ2-1; tentative D call: TRBD2 (6 bases). CDR1 KGHDR and CDR2 SFDVKD come from the germline V gene. Trimming took 1 base from V and 4 from J, leaving 13 bases between them. This CDR3 region has 16 residues.

The table lists this clonotype with a few counts. This chain connects TRBV18 to TRBJ2-5; either TRBD1 or TRBD2 may supply D (5 bases each). V was pared by 1 base and J by 1 base, with 10 bases between. The length of the CDR3 is 15 residues. In germline, CDR1 is KGHSH, CDR2 LQKENI. CDR3 sequence: CASSPLGTVQETQYF. The CDR3 DNA is TGTGCCAGCTCACCACTCGGGACGGTCCAAGAGACCCAGTACTTC.

CDR3 loop: CASSLALRQDPYGYTF. The CDR3 nucleotides read TGTGCCAGCAGCTTAGCGCTCAGACAGGATCCCTATGGCTACACCTTC. The chain recombines TRBV7-9 with TRBJ1-2; D possibly corresponds to TRBD1 (6 bases). The germline CDR1 and CDR2 sequences are SEHNR and FQNEAQ (reference sequence). Trimming took off 0 bases at V and 4 bases at J, with 15 bases between the two ends. The CDR3 has 16 residues.

On this clonotype itself: At one end the junction does not follow the germline gene, possibly because of a read error. J is TRBJ2-1 and V is TRBV7-7; 7 bases line up with TRBD1. The J call may not be correct, given that the DNA end is closer to TRBJ2-7. The CDR3 runs to 15 residues. The germline V gene has CDR1 SSHAT and CDR2 FNYEAQ (reference sequence). The CDR3 DNA reads as TGTGCTAGCAGCCAAGGGGACAGTTTTACATCCGAGCAGTACTTC. The encoded protein is CASSQGDSFTSEQYF.

The rearrangement links TRBV18 to TRBJ1-4; D uncertain. The CDR3 is 14 residues long. The V gene lost 3 bases and the J gene lost 1 base, with 6 bases spanning the gap. Germline CDR1 reads KGHSH; CDR2 reads LQKENI. CDR3: CASSPQITNEKLFF. For the CDR3, the DNA is TGTGCCAGCTCACCTCAGATAACTAATGAAAAACTGTTTTTT.

In its sample, this clonotype was seen a few times. The chain joins TRBV24-1 to TRBJ2-1; 7 bases are a match to TRBD1. Germline V lookup: CDR1 KGHDR, CDR2 SFDVKD. The CDR3 spans 14 residues. The V gene end was trimmed by 5 bases and the J gene end by 6 bases; junction bases not matched to a gene: 6. The CDR3 spells CATSVDGTANEQFF. The CDR3 DNA sequence: TGTGCCACCAGTGTGGATGGGACAGCCAATGAGCAGTTCTTC.

This clonotype was picked up a small number of times. The rearrangement joins TRBV12-3 or TRBV12-4 to TRBJ1-3; 7 nucleotides match TRBD1. CDR3 length equals 16 residues. V was pared by 4 bases and J by 2 bases, with 8 bases of the junction left unmatched. The CDR3 here is CASSSPTDRAGNTIYF. DNA of the CDR3: TGTGCCAGCAGTTCCCCTACAGACAGGGCTGGAAACACCATATATTTT.

Many counts were recorded for this clonotype. The V gene is TRBV29-1, the J gene TRBJ2-1, with 10 bases matching TRBD1. In germline, CDR1 is SQVTM, CDR2 ANQGSEA. The CDR3 extends over 13 amino acids. V was pared by 6 bases and J by 6 bases, with 5 bases of the junction left unmatched. CDR3 region: CSVNRDRGNEQFF. The CDR3 DNA sequence: TGCAGCGTCAACCGGGACAGGGGCAATGAGCAGTTCTTC.

This clonotype was observed a handful of times. The V gene is TRBV9, the J gene TRBJ1-6, with TRBD1 as a possible D gene (6 bases). The CDR3 loop spans 17 amino acids. With 4 bases removed from V and 7 bases from J, the gap between germline ends came to 21 bases. The germline V gene encodes CDR1 SGDLS and CDR2 YYNGEE. CDR3 amino acids: CASSLLDGGSPNSPLHF. CDR3 bases: TGTGCCAGCAGCCTACTCGACGGGGGCTCTCCCAATTCACCCCTCCACTTT.

The chain uses TRBV7-2 and TRBJ2-5, with 7 positions matching TRBD1. The CDR3 has 15 amino acids. The trim removed 0 bases at V and 5 bases at J, leaving 6 bases unmatched. Germline assignment: CDR1 SGHTA and CDR2 FQGNSA. The CDR3 loop reads CASSLAYDRVETQYF. DNA of the CDR3: TGTGCCAGCAGCTTAGCGTACGACAGGGTGGAGACCCAGTACTTC.

The chain joins TRBV12-3 or TRBV12-4 to TRBJ1-5; no firm D call. There are 12 residues in the CDR3. Between the trimmed V and J ends, which lost 5 bases and 5 bases, there was a span of 7 bases. CDR3 in DNA: TGTGCCAGCAGTCCCCTTTATCAGCCCCAGCATTTT. It encodes CASSPLYQPQHF.

This clonotype was detected only a few times. CDR3 residues: CASSPIAGGFYNEQFF. Here the CDR3 DNA reads TGTGCCAGCAGCCCCATCGCAGGGGGCTTTTACAATGAGCAGTTCTTC. V usage is TRBV2 and J usage is TRBJ2-1, with 8 bases that match TRBD1. The CDR3 covers 16 residues. V shed 6 bases and J 4 bases; nucleotides not matched to a gene: 11. CDR1 SNHLY and CDR2 FYNNEI come from the germline V gene.

This clonotype was counted at least ten times. V gene TRBV7-2 combines with J gene TRBJ1-2; D call uncertain. In germline, CDR1 is SGHTA, CDR2 FQGNSA. The V end was cut by 5 bases, the J end by 4 bases, with 11 bases between. The CDR3 spans 13 residues. This CDR3 reads CASSAGLTYGYTF. CDR3 nucleotide sequence: TGTGCCAGCAGCGCAGGCCTAACCTATGGCTACACCTTC.

This clonotype was observed a few times. This chain connects TRBV5-1 to TRBJ2-2; D possibly corresponds to TRBD2 (6 bases). Germline V gives CDR1 SGHRS, CDR2 YFSETQ. V lost 4 bases and J 7 bases, leaving 23 bases between the germline ends. This CDR3 is built from 17 residues. CDR3 sequence: CASSVGTGTRRDGELFF. In DNA, the CDR3 is TGCGCCAGCAGCGTCGGGACCGGGACTCGACGTGACGGGGAGCTGTTTTTT.

The rearrangement uses TRBV5-1 and TRBJ2-7, with TRBD1 matching over 7 bases. The CDR3 is made up of 14 amino acids. CDR1 is SGHRS and CDR2 is YFSETQ in the germline V gene. Trimming cost V 1 base and J 5 bases; bases outside gene matches: 6. Here the CDR3 reads CASSLLTGPDEQYF. CDR3 DNA: TGCGCCAGCAGCTTGTTGACAGGGCCGGACGAGCAGTACTTC. The complete variable domain, with remaining parts taken from reference TRBV5-1 and TRBJ2-7, reads KAGVTQTPRYLIKTRGQQVTLSCSPISGHRSVSWYQQTPGQGLQFLFEYFSETQRNKGNFPGRFSGRQFSNSRSEMNVSTLELGDSALYLCASSLLTGPDEQYFGPGTRLTVT.

This clonotype has just one count. V and J are TRBV20-1 and TRBJ2-7, with TRBD2 matching over 10 bases. The germline V gene has CDR1 DFQATT and CDR2 SNEGSKA (reference sequence). V lost 1 base and J lost 7; bases outside the gene matches: 1. The CDR3 has 12 amino acids. This CDR3 reads CSARGGLAEQYF. The CDR3, as DNA: TGCAGTGCTAGAGGGGGACTAGCGGAGCAGTACTTC.

Ten or more counts support this clonotype. The V gene is TRBV18, the J gene TRBJ2-1; D gene ambiguous. V was clipped by 1 base and J by 5 bases, with 6 bases between them. The germline gives CDR1 KGHSH, CDR2 LQKENI. The CDR3 consists of 13 residues. The CDR3 is CASSPLQDNEQFF. The DNA of the CDR3 is TGTGCCAGCTCACCACTCCAGGACAATGAGCAGTTCTTC.

In the case of this clonotype: This sequence may be a read error, since a much larger clone differs from it by one base. J is TRBJ2-1 and V is TRBV9; 8 bases are a match to TRBD1. The CDR3 is 16 residues long. Per germline, CDR1 SGDLS and CDR2 YYNGEE. CDR3 sequence: CTSSVEDRAVYNEQFF. CDR3 bases: TGTACCAGCAGCGTAGAGGACAGGGCAGTCTACAATGAGCAGTTCTTC.

The CDR3 DNA is TGCGCCAGCAGCCAAGATACCCGGGAAAACATTCAGTACTTC. Amino acid sequence: CASSQDTRENIQYF. The V and J genes are TRBV4-1 and TRBJ2-7; no reliable D call. Matching the DNA end better, TRBJ2-4 makes the J call doubtful. CDR3 size: 14 residues. CDR1 and CDR2 (germline): MGHRA, YSYEKL.

This clonotype was seen a single time. This chain joins TRBV29-1 and TRBJ2-1; a possible D gene is TRBD2 (5 bases). The CDR3 loop spans 13 amino acids. V was trimmed by 3 bases and J by 2 bases, leaving 8 bases between them. Germline CDR1 reads SQVTM; CDR2 reads ANQGSEA. CDR3 bases: TGCAGCGTTGATCTAGCCCCCTACAATGAGCAGTTCTTC. It yields the protein CSVDLAPYNEQFF.

This clonotype came up many times. Here the CDR3 reads CAISEGLAGGSADTQYF. CDR3 DNA sequence: TGTGCCATCAGTGAAGGGCTAGCGGGAGGTTCGGCAGATACGCAGTATTTT. V and J are TRBV10-3 and TRBJ2-3, with TRBD2 matching over 11 bases. Germline V CDR1 and CDR2: ENHRY, SYGVKD. V was pared by 3 bases and J by 4 bases, with 9 bases of the junction left unmatched. This CDR3 is 17 amino acids long.

With regard to this clonotype: Since a much larger clone is just one base distant, this may be a read error. V and J are TRBV24-1 and TRBJ2-3, with 7 bases that match TRBD2. V was clipped by 5 bases and J by 3 bases; unmatched bases: 7. The germline V gene has CDR1 KGHDR and CDR2 SFDVKD. The CDR3 is made up of 15 amino acids. CDR3 DNA: TGTGCCACCAGTGGTTTCCGGGAGGCAACAGATACGCAGTATTTT. Its protein product is CATSGFREATDTQYF.

This clonotype came up a few times. The chain couples TRBV29-1 to TRBJ2-3; a weak D match, TRBD1 (6 bases). V dropped 0 bases and J dropped 5 bases, with 12 bases sitting between them. Germline-derived CDR1 and CDR2 are SQVTM and ANQGSEA. This CDR3 has 14 residues. The CDR3 DNA follows: TGCAGCGTTGAAGACGCCCCAGGGGTAGATACGCAGTATTTT. It translates to CSVEDAPGVDTQYF.

This clonotype was recorded at least ten times. The chain couples TRBV5-1 to TRBJ2-3; D is perhaps TRBD1 or TRBD2 (5 bases each). Germline V CDR1 and CDR2: SGHRS, YFSETQ. The length of the CDR3 is 13 residues. The ends were cut back, 4 bases at V and 2 bases at J, with 8 bases in the middle. The CDR3 sequence: CASSRGPTDTQYF. The CDR3 nucleotides read TGCGCCAGCAGCCGGGGACCCACAGATACGCAGTATTTT.

The rearrangement joins TRBV28 to TRBJ2-6; weak D call: TRBD1 (5 bases). CDR1 and CDR2 (germline): MDHEN, SYDVKM. CDR3 length: 19 residues. The ends were cut back, 6 bases at V and 18 bases at J, with 39 bases in the middle. CDR3 nucleotide sequence: TGTGCCAGCAGCCGATGGGTTCGACGGTCCAACTCTGGGGCCAACATCCGGACTTTC. Translation gives CASSRWVRRSNSGANIRTF.

This clonotype was picked up a small number of times. This chain connects TRBV27 to TRBJ2-2; TRBD1 matches 8 bases. Germline loops: CDR1 MNHEY, CDR2 SMNVEV (reference sequence). The CDR3 is made up of 15 amino acids. V lost 6 bases and J lost 3; bases outside the gene matches: 6. In DNA, the CDR3 is TGTGCCAGCAGCCCAGGACAGGGACACACCGGGGAGCTGTTTTTT. This encodes CASSPGQGHTGELFF.

In its sample, this clonotype was seen many times. The V gene is TRBV7-2, the J gene TRBJ2-1; D ambiguous. Germline values: CDR1 SGHTA, CDR2 FQGNSA. Between the trimmed V and J ends, which lost 2 bases and 4 bases, there was a span of 3 bases. This CDR3 spans 12 amino acids. This CDR3 reads CASSLRYNEQFF. CDR3 coding DNA: TGTGCCAGCAGCTTAAGATACAATGAGCAGTTCTTC.